The rows below give T cell receptor beta chains drawn from one sample of a study of OX40 agonist ivuxolimab in advanced cancers. Generated by immunoSEQ multiplex PCR, the TCRdb table keeps only in-frame clones and is missing some. Here the sample spans 76,000 or so clones, 70% to 90% being singletons. This specimen consisted of CD4+ or CD8+ T cells sorted from blood, obtained in a trial of the OX40 agonist ivuxolimab. The receptor source for this set is an adult with an advanced solid tumor such as melanoma, head and neck, liver or kidney cancer. Each CDR3 is given without its conserved first and last residue.

v_call	cdr3_length	cdr3_aa
TRBV27	12	ASSLLGFREKLF
TRBV5-1	14	ASSPGLQASQETQY
TRBV18	11	ASSSGTGTEQF
TRBV9	14	ASSVGGRVTYNEQF
TRBV2	10	ASDLANYGYT
TRBV23-1	17	ASSQLEEGEGTGANVLT
TRBV7-2	11	ASRGAQGSPLH
TRBV9	17	ASSVKVEIAVPVLDEQF
TRBV29-1	9	SVGEVTEAF
TRBV7-9	13	ASSLAGAAKETQY
TRBV6-1	14	ASSETARYTTYEQY
TRBV6-4	17	ASSVSGQGFGSGANVLT
TRBV9	13	ASSATGSMNTEAF
TRBV27	14	ASSLRAGLLVNEQY
TRBV5-1	13	ASTLGDFQGYEQY
TRBV7-2	12	ASSLLEGAGELF
TRBV6-1	11	ASSDSGAYEQY
TRBV6-5	11	ASSNTGDTKYT
TRBV2	14	ASGPATTSGTDTQY
TRBV7-2	10	ASSLLDREQF
TRBV7-6	10	ASREEGGTQY
TRBV18	12	ASSWDSDSYEQY
TRBV10-3	14	AISDRSLADYNEQF
TRBV11-3	11	ASSFNSAGELF
TRBV2	13	ASSSLTGEGETQY
TRBV9	12	ASSVTGSDYEQY
TRBV30	13	AWSVTPPDTGELF
TRBV27	13	ASSLGSGGPYEQY
TRBV5-1	13	ASTPSGRQTDTQY